These 16 T cell receptor delta chains were sequenced from one sample in a study of gamma-delta chains in newborns, infants, children. TCRdb processed the reads again with the CATT caller. The sample has about 15,000 delta-chain clones; roughly 7% are singletons. The sample comprised blood. These receptors were collected from a child who was a newborn, infant or young child, either healthy, febrile or measles-vaccinated (not recorded which).

This clone was seen a handful of times. TCRdb assigns this DNA the protein of a much larger clone, which departs from its translation at residue 7; this likely reflects a read error, and the protein shown comes from translating the DNA. Other nucleotide sequences in the sample specify the same CDR3. V and J are TRDV2 and TRDJ3; TRDD3 agrees at 8 bases. Germline V gene lookup returns CDR1 GEAIGNYY and CDR2 EKD. The V and J ends lost 2 bases and 2 bases, in that order; junction bases with no gene match: 7. This CDR3 spans 18 amino acids. CDR3 DNA sequence: TGTGCCTGTGACAAAGTACCGGGGGATACCTGGGACACCCGACAGATGTTTTTC. Translating it yields CACDKVPGDTWDTRQMFF.

This clone was observed a few times. The chain uses TRDV2 and TRDJ1; 9 nucleotides line up with TRDD3. The V and J ends lost 4 bases and 4 bases, in that order; junction bases with no gene match: 3. The CDR3 has 13 amino acids. Germline assignment: CDR1 GEAIGNYY and CDR2 EKD. The CDR3 loop reads CACEYWGNDKLIF. DNA for the CDR3: TGTGCCTGTGAGTACTGGGGGAACGATAAACTCATCTTT.

This clone was seen a handful of times. Mismatch with germline at one junction end may stem from a read error. The chain couples TRDV2 to TRDJ3, with 10 bases lining up with TRDD3. This CDR3 spans 21 amino acids. Germline values: CDR1 GEAIGNYY, CDR2 EKD. CDR3 loop: CACDLLGDSPLLSWDTRRMFF. CDR3 bases: TGTGCCTGTGACCTACTGGGGGATTCCCCACTGCTCTCCTGGGACACCCGACGGATGTTTTTC.

Of note for this clone: This DNA translates differently at residue 11 from the TCRdb protein, which is that of a much larger clone; a read error is likely, and the protein shown is the DNA's own translation. The chain combines TRDV2 with TRDJ3, with TRDD3 matching 10 bases. Germline loops: CDR1 GEAIGNYY, CDR2 EKD. The CDR3 totals 17 residues. The CDR3 protein is CACDTVGDTWGTRQMFF. The CDR3 DNA reads as TGTGCCTGTGACACCGTGGGGGATACCTGGGGCACCCGACAGATGTTTTTC.

Judged by abundance, this clone is medium-sized. One base separates it from a far larger clone, so it is likely a read error. This same CDR3 is encoded by further DNA sequences in the sample. The V and J genes are TRDV2 and TRDJ3; 10 nucleotides line up with TRDD3. Losses at the gene ends were 0 bases for V and 2 bases for J; bases not matched to a gene: 3. The CDR3 contains 18 residues. Germline loops: CDR1 GEAIGNYY, CDR2 EKD. The CDR3 coding sequence is TGTGCCTGTGACACCGTGCTGGGGGATACCTGGGACACCCGACAGATGTTTTTC. Residues: CACDTVLGDTWDTRQMFF.

On this clone itself: This DNA translates differently at residue 16 from the TCRdb protein, which is that of a much larger clone; a read error is likely, and the protein shown is the DNA's own translation. The chain uses TRDV2 and TRDJ3; 11 bases align to TRDD3. Germline V gene sequence: CDR1 GEAIGNYY, CDR2 EKD. This CDR3 comprises 18 residues. The CDR3 DNA follows: TGTGCCTGTGACAAAGTACTGGGGGATATTTGGGACACCCGACAGGTGTTTTTC. Amino acids: CACDKVLGDIWDTRQVFF.

A note on this clone: The junction does not match germline at one end; this may be a read error. This same CDR3 is encoded by further DNA sequences in the sample. CDR3 sequence: CACDTWGIQKLIF. CDR3 DNA sequence: TGTGCCTGTGACACCTGGGGGATACAAAAACTCATATTT. The V and J genes are TRDV2 and TRDJ1; 10 bases agree with TRDD3. The CDR3 covers 13 residues. Germline loops: CDR1 GEAIGNYY, CDR2 EKD.

A few counts support this clone. The chain joins TRDV2 to TRDJ1, with 9 positions matching TRDD3. J was trimmed by 0 bases and V by 4 bases; bases with no gene match: 11. Germline V gene lookup returns CDR1 GEAIGNYY and CDR2 EKD. This CDR3 is 17 amino acids long. The CDR3 nucleotides read TGTGCCTGTGATATCGGGGGATACAAGGCGTACACCGATAAACTCATCTTT. It is translated as CACDIGGYKAYTDKLIF.

This clone has a handful of counts. The CDR3 is CACDTDWGWDITSWDTRQMFF. The CDR3 bases are TGTGCCTGTGACACCGACTGGGGCTGGGACATTACCTCCTGGGACACCCGACAGATGTTTTTC. This chain connects TRDV2 to TRDJ3, with 7 bases that match TRDD3. The CDR3 has 21 residues. Per germline, CDR1 GEAIGNYY and CDR2 EKD. The V segment lost 0 bases and the J segment 0 bases; nucleotides outside the gene matches: 13.

The chain is built from TRDV2 and TRDJ3; 13 nucleotides match TRDD3. The junction had 9 bases not matched to a gene; V was cut back by 3 bases and J by 2 bases. The V gene's germline CDR1 is GEAIGNYY and CDR2 EKD. The CDR3 extends over 20 amino acids. The DNA for the CDR3 is TGTGCCTGTGACCCTGTACTGGGGGATACGCTCGCCTGGGACACCCGACAGATGTTTTTC. Translating it yields CACDPVLGDTLAWDTRQMFF.

V and J are TRDV2 and TRDJ1; TRDD3 aligns across 8 bases. This CDR3 has 14 residues. Germline-derived CDR1 and CDR2 are GEAIGNYY and EKD. Trimming removed 3 bases from V and 3 bases from J; junction bases left unmatched: 5. CDR3 in amino acids: CACDPLGGPDKLIF. DNA for the CDR3: TGTGCCTGTGACCCACTGGGGGGTCCCGATAAACTCATCTTT.

There are a few counts of this clone. The V and J genes are TRDV2 and TRDJ3, with 10 positions matching TRDD3. This CDR3 is 17 amino acids long. Germline loops: CDR1 GEAIGNYY, CDR2 EKD. Losses at the gene ends were 0 bases for V and 7 bases for J; bases not matched to a gene: 5. CDR3 sequence: CACDTGGYVGDTRQMFF. CDR3 nucleotides: TGTGCCTGTGACACCGGGGGATACGTGGGAGACACCCGACAGATGTTTTTC.

In the case of this clone: The protein held in TCRdb is that of a much larger clone and does not match this DNA's translation at residue 16, likely because of a read error; the protein shown is translated from the DNA. The CDR3 protein is CACDHLLGDTSWDTRRMFF. As DNA, the CDR3 is TGTGCCTGTGACCATTTACTGGGGGATACCTCCTGGGACACCCGACGGATGTTTTTC. V and J are TRDV2 and TRDJ3; 12 bases line up with TRDD3. The germline V gene has CDR1 GEAIGNYY and CDR2 EKD. The CDR3 spans 19 residues.

This clone was counted a few times. One junction end disagrees with the germline gene, perhaps due to a read error. This chain connects TRDV2 to TRDJ3; 11 bases fit TRDD3. This CDR3 has 19 residues. Germline CDR1 is GEAIGNYY and CDR2 is EKD. This CDR3 reads CACDTASGGYSWGTRQMFF. CDR3 sequence (DNA): TGTGCCTGTGACACCGCATCTGGGGGATACTCCTGGGGCACCCGACAGATGTTTTTC.

This clone has a handful of counts. At the DNA level, this CDR3 is encoded by other sequences in the same sample as well. The chain couples TRDV2 to TRDJ2; D is ambiguous. V dropped 0 bases and J dropped 0 bases, with 10 bases sitting between them. The CDR3 length is 16 residues. The V gene's germline CDR1 is GEAIGNYY and CDR2 EKD. In nucleotides, the CDR3 is TGTGCCTGTGACACCATTTCCCGAGCTTTGACAGCACAACTCTTCTTT. The encoded protein is CACDTISRALTAQLFF.

This clone appeared a few times. The chain uses TRDV2 and TRDJ3; 9 bases align to TRDD3. This CDR3 is 18 amino acids long. J gave up 3 bases and V 0 bases, and 5 bases lay outside the gene matches. In germline, CDR1 is GEAIGNYY, CDR2 EKD. CDR3 nucleotides: TGTGCCTGTGACACCGGGGATACGAAGAACTGGGACACCCGACAGATGTTTTTC. It translates to CACDTGDTKNWDTRQMFF.